A single sample is the source of the 6 T cell receptor beta chains below, sequenced in a study of T cells in pancreatic ductal adenocarcinoma. The selected patients with pancreatic ductal adenocarcinoma had surgery but no neoadjuvant therapy. Profiled with immunoSEQ multiplex PCR; TCRdb holds only in-frame clones, not every one. The sample has about 5,400 clones; less than 75% are singletons. What was sequenced was pancreatic tumor tissue. These receptors were obtained from a human donor with pancreatic ductal adenocarcinoma.

The chain uses TRBV25-1 and TRBJ1-2; 10 bases are shared with TRBD1. The ends lost 2 bases at V and 7 bases at J; junction bases unmatched: 7. The germline gives CDR1 MGHDK, CDR2 SYGVNS. CDR3 length equals 15 residues. This CDR3 reads CASSEPGTGVSGYTF. The DNA of the CDR3 is TGTGCCAGCAGTGAACCCGGGACAGGGGTTTCTGGCTACACCTTC.

The CDR3 loop is CASRRTGGWTEAFF. The CDR3 DNA is TGTGCCAGTAGAAGAACAGGGGGCTGGACTGAAGCTTTCTTT. The chain carries TRBV19 and TRBJ1-1; 9 bases match TRBD1. The germline V gene has CDR1 LNHDA and CDR2 SQIVND (reference sequence). V shed 6 bases and J 5 bases; nucleotides not matched to a gene: 7. The CDR3 has 14 residues.

The CDR3 region is CASSPPGTGKGKLFF. The CDR3 DNA follows: TGTGCCAGCAGCCCCCCCGGGACAGGGAAGGGAAAACTGTTTTTT. The V gene is TRBV25-1, the J gene TRBJ1-4, with TRBD1 matching 9 bases. This CDR3 is built from 15 residues. The J segment lost 10 bases and the V segment lost 6 bases, leaving 12 bases of the junction unmatched. Germline V CDR1 and CDR2: MGHDK, SYGVNS.

By share of the sample, this clone is medium-sized (0.01 to 0.1%). The J gene is TRBJ2-3, the V gene TRBV6-4; TRBD2 aligns across 13 bases. Losses at the gene ends were 3 bases for V and 2 bases for J; bases not matched to a gene: 2. The CDR3 sequence is 16 residues long. In germline, CDR1 is MRHNA, CDR2 SNTAGT. CDR3 region: CASSELAGGNTDTQYF. For the CDR3, the DNA is TGTGCCAGCAGTGAACTAGCGGGGGGGAACACAGATACGCAGTATTTT.

This chain links TRBV11-3 with TRBJ2-3, with TRBD2 matching over 9 bases. The CDR3 loop spans 18 amino acids. Germline CDR1 reads SGHNT; CDR2 reads YENEEA. After removal of 1 base from V and 0 bases from J, the junction contained 8 bases not matched to a gene. The CDR3 DNA reads as TGTGCCAGCAGCTTAGGGCGGGGGGGCCTGGGAAGCACAGATACGCAGTATTTT. This gives the protein CASSLGRGGLGSTDTQYF. The variable domain in full, completed from reference TRBV11-3 and TRBJ2-3, reads EAGVVQSPRYKIIEKKQPVAFWCNPISGHNTLYWYLQNLGQGPELLIRYENEEAVDDSQLPKDRFSAERLKGVDSTLKIQPAELGDSAVYLCASSLGRGGLGSTDTQYFGPGTRLTVL.

The rearrangement uses TRBV7-2 and TRBJ2-7; TRBD2 matches at 9 bases. Trimming removed 2 bases from V and 7 bases from J; junction bases left unmatched: 6. CDR1 and CDR2 from the germline V gene are SGHTA and FQGNSA. This CDR3 has 14 amino acids. CDR3 bases: TGTGCCAGCAGCTTACAACTAGCGGGTAGAGAGCAGTACTTC. Translated: CASSLQLAGREQYF.